These 20 T cell receptor beta chains were all obtained from the same sample, sequenced in a study of shared clonotypes between healthy human individuals. The method was immunoSEQ multiplex PCR; TCRdb's version includes in-frame clones alone and lacks a portion of them. This sample has around 1.1 million clones, with around three quarters found just once. The sequenced sample was memory CD4+ T cells from PBMCs. The subset was: CD45RA-negative fraction. These receptors were collected from a man aged 18-30 years in good health. Some clones in this sample may be carry-over from other donors' samples.

This sequence joins TRBV6-5 and TRBJ2-5; 7 bases match TRBD2. This CDR3 has 14 residues. Germline CDR1 reads MNHEY; CDR2 reads SVGAGI. V gave up 5 bases and J gave up 5 bases; unmatched junction bases: 8. This CDR3 is CASSASGGAETQYF. DNA for the CDR3: TGTGCCAGCAGTGCTAGCGGAGGGGCGGAGACCCAGTACTTC.

This clone was counted between two and nine times. The chain joins TRBV6-1 to TRBJ1-2; D uncertain. The germline V gene has CDR1 MNHNS and CDR2 SASEGT. Trimming pared 2 bases from V and 13 bases from J, leaving 11 bases between. The CDR3 is made up of 11 amino acids. This CDR3 reads CASSEPPPSTF. In DNA, the CDR3 is TGTGCCAGCAGTGAACCCCCGCCTTCCACCTTC.

This clone has a count of ten or more. This chain joins TRBV30 and TRBJ1-5; D remains unclear. Between the trimmed V and J ends, which lost 0 bases and 0 bases, there was a span of 18 bases. This CDR3 has 18 residues. Germline loops: CDR1 GTSNPN, CDR2 SVGIG (reference sequence). Here the CDR3 DNA reads TGTGCCTGGAGTGTCGATTCGAGCAGGCCCAATAGCAATCAGCCCCAGCATTTT. Amino acids: CAWSVDSSRPNSNQPQHF.

V usage is TRBV30 and J usage is TRBJ2-1; no firm D call. The CDR3 covers 14 residues. Trimming took off 0 bases at V and 9 bases at J, with 15 bases between the two ends. Looked up from germline, CDR1 is GTSNPN and CDR2 is SVGIG (reference sequence). CDR3 sequence: CAWSVPLGRREQFF. The CDR3 bases are TGTGCCTGGAGTGTACCTCTGGGTCGGCGTGAGCAGTTCTTC. Filled out from reference TRBV30 and TRBJ2-1, the complete variable domain reads SQTIHQWPATLVQPVGSPLSLECTVEGTSNPNLYWYRQAAGRGLQLLFYSVGIGQISSEVPQNLSASRPQDRQFILSSKKLLLSDSGFYLCAWSVPLGRREQFFGPGTRLTVL.

This clone was seen a single time. This chain joins TRBV7-9 and TRBJ2-3; 9 positions agree with TRBD2. Germline CDR1 SEHNR, CDR2 FQNEAQ (reference sequence). The CDR3 is made up of 14 amino acids. J was trimmed by 5 bases and V by 1 base; bases with no gene match: 1. The CDR3 region has the DNA TGTGCCAGCAGCTTAGTAGCGGGAGTAGATACGCAGTATTTT. Its translation: CASSLVAGVDTQYF.

The rearrangement links TRBV7-2 to TRBJ2-7; 7 bases line up with TRBD2. CDR3 length: 13 residues. Per the germline V gene, CDR1 is SGHTA and CDR2 is FQGNSA. V dropped 3 bases and J dropped 6; count of bases not matched to a gene: 5. The CDR3 region is CASSFMRESEQYF. The CDR3 coding sequence is TGTGCCAGCAGCTTTATGCGGGAGAGCGAGCAGTACTTC.

The chain is built from TRBV2 and TRBJ2-3; 11 bases match TRBD2. Unmatched junction bases numbered 9, after V lost 2 bases and J lost 5 bases. CDR1 is SNHLY and CDR2 is FYNNEI in the germline V gene. This CDR3 contains 17 residues. The CDR3 here is CASSEMGLAATGDTQYF. In DNA form, the CDR3 reads TGTGCCAGCAGTGAAATGGGACTAGCGGCCACGGGAGATACGCAGTATTTT.

The chain's CDR3 is CSVSRAFPNEQFF. DNA of the CDR3: TGCAGCGTTTCCCGTGCCTTCCCCAATGAGCAGTTCTTC. V gene TRBV29-1 combines with J gene TRBJ2-1; D call uncertain. The V gene's germline CDR1 is SQVTM and CDR2 ANQGSEA. This CDR3 region has 13 residues. V dropped 5 bases and J dropped 6 bases, with 14 bases sitting between them.

The chain is built from TRBV5-4 and TRBJ2-7; TRBD1 matches 11 bases. The ends lost 3 bases at V and 4 bases at J; junction bases unmatched: 12. The V gene's germline CDR1 is SGHNT and CDR2 YYREEE (reference sequence). This CDR3 contains 17 residues. The CDR3 spells CASSSGQGALSGYEQYF. CDR3 DNA sequence: TGTGCCAGCAGCTCAGGACAGGGGGCTCTCTCGGGTTACGAGCAGTACTTC.

This chain uses TRBV6-5 with TRBJ2-6; D gene ambiguous. In germline, CDR1 is MNHEY, CDR2 SVGAGI. Trimming removed 0 bases at V and 1 base at J, with 4 bases between. This CDR3 region has 15 residues. CDR3 bases: TGTGCCAGCAGTTACTCCAGGTCTGGGGCCAACGTCCTGACTTTC. Translating gives CASSYSRSGANVLTF.

This chain connects TRBV28 to TRBJ2-7, with a tentative D call TRBD1 (6 bases). Germline assignment: CDR1 MDHEN and CDR2 SYDVKM. This CDR3 region has 13 residues. V shed 7 bases and J shed 6 bases, with 16 bases lying between them. CDR3 in DNA: TGTGCCAGCAAACTGGGGGCACTTCGCGAGCAGTACTTC. Residues: CASKLGALREQYF.

The V and J genes are TRBV11-2 and TRBJ2-5; 13 bases map to TRBD2. The CDR3 is made up of 17 amino acids. Germline assignment: CDR1 SGHAT and CDR2 FQNNGV. The junction had 5 bases not matched to a gene; V was cut back by 4 bases and J by 0 bases. Written as DNA, the CDR3 is TGTGCCAGCAGCTCCGGGACTAGCGGGACAAACCAAGAGACCCAGTACTTC. This encodes CASSSGTSGTNQETQYF. Filled out from reference TRBV11-2 and TRBJ2-5, the complete variable domain reads EAGVAQSPRYKIIEKRQSVAFWCNPISGHATLYWYQQILGQGPKLLIQFQNNGVVDDSQLPKDRFSAERLKGVDSTLKIQPAKLEDSAVYLCASSSGTSGTNQETQYFGPGTRLLVL.

The chain employs TRBV9 and TRBJ2-1, with TRBD1 matching over 7 bases. The V and J ends lost 4 bases and 5 bases, in that order; junction bases with no gene match: 6. CDR1 SGDLS and CDR2 YYNGEE come from the germline V gene. This CDR3 is 14 amino acids long. Here the CDR3 reads CASSPIGTDNEQFF. CDR3 DNA: TGTGCCAGCAGCCCAATCGGGACAGACAATGAGCAGTTCTTC. Looking up the rest from reference TRBV9 and TRBJ2-1 gives the full variable domain: DSGVTQTPKHLITATGQRVTLRCSPRSGDLSVYWYQQSLDQGLQFLIQYYNGEERAKGNILERFSAQQFPDLHSELNLSSLELGDSALYFCASSPIGTDNEQFFGPGTRLTVL.

This clone was seen only once. The chain employs TRBV2 and TRBJ2-1, with 9 bases that match TRBD1. CDR1 and CDR2 (germline): SNHLY, FYNNEI. The J segment lost 2 bases and the V segment lost 4 bases, leaving 3 bases of the junction unmatched. The CDR3 totals 15 residues. CDR3 DNA: TGTGCCAGCAGTGGGGACAGGGCAGCCTACAATGAGCAGTTCTTC. Protein: CASSGDRAAYNEQFF.

The chain employs TRBV7-8 and TRBJ1-5; D gene ambiguous. V lost 1 base and J 2 bases, leaving 9 bases between the germline ends. The CDR3 runs 15 residues. CDR1 is SGHVS and CDR2 is FQNEAQ in the germline V gene. CDR3 sequence reads: CASSLDRAGNQPQHF. For the CDR3, the DNA is TGTGCCAGCAGCTTAGATCGGGCCGGCAATCAGCCCCAGCATTTT.

This chain connects TRBV5-4 to TRBJ2-2, with D possibly TRBD2 on 5 matching bases. This CDR3 region has 14 residues. Germline V CDR1 and CDR2: SGHNT, YYREEE (reference sequence). The V gene lost 5 bases and the J gene lost 5 bases, with 13 bases spanning the gap. The CDR3, as DNA: TGTGCCAGCAGACTCGGTGGGGAGACCGGGGAGCTGTTTTTT. Amino acids: CASRLGGETGELFF. The whole variable domain, filled in from reference TRBV5-4 and TRBJ2-2, reads ETGVTQSPTHLIKTRGQQVTLRCSSQSGHNTVSWYQQALGQGPQFIFQYYREEENGRGNFPPRFSGLQFPNYSSELNVNALELDDSALYLCASRLGGETGELFFGEGSRLTVL.

This clone was detected a few times. The rearrangement joins TRBV7-6 to TRBJ2-2; D ambiguous. V was cut by 2 bases and J by 2 bases, with 15 bases left in between. Germline-derived CDR1 and CDR2 are SGHVS and FNYEAQ. This CDR3 comprises 17 residues. The CDR3 loop reads CASSLQFQTLNTGELFF. In DNA form, the CDR3 reads TGTGCCAGCAGCTTACAGTTTCAGACCCTCAACACCGGGGAGCTGTTTTTT.

The V call is TRBV15, the J call TRBJ2-5; the match to TRBD2 covers 7 bases. This CDR3 region has 16 residues. The junction had 19 bases not matched to a gene; V was cut back by 10 bases and J by 5 bases. CDR1 and CDR2 from the germline V gene are LNHNV and YYDKDF (reference sequence). DNA of the CDR3: TGTGCCAACTTGGATCGCCGGGAGGCAGGAATGGAGACCCAGTACTTC. Protein: CANLDRREAGMETQYF.

This chain connects TRBV2 to TRBJ1-1; 8 bases match TRBD1. The J segment lost 5 bases and the V segment lost 7 bases, leaving 6 bases of the junction unmatched. The CDR3 length is 13 residues. Germline loops: CDR1 SNHLY, CDR2 FYNNEI. This chain's CDR3 is CASTRQGKTEAFF. CDR3 DNA sequence: TGTGCCAGCACTAGACAGGGGAAGACTGAAGCTTTCTTT.

CDR3 nucleotides: TGCGCCAGCAGCCCACTAGCGGGAGGGGCAGATACGCAGTATTTT. Translating it yields CASSPLAGGADTQYF. V and J are TRBV5-1 and TRBJ2-3; 13 nucleotides align to TRBD2. The CDR3 spans 15 residues. Germline CDR1 reads SGHRS; CDR2 reads YFSETQ. Losses at the gene ends were 4 bases for V and 4 bases for J; bases not matched to a gene: 3.